The 20 T cell receptor beta chains below all came from one sample that was sequenced in a study of tumor T cells in aggressive B-cell lymphoma. The repertoire was sequenced with immunoSEQ multiplex PCR; TCRdb's copy has only in-frame clones and lacks some. Among about 9,900 clones, roughly 85% were seen once, and the ten largest hold about 4.3%. The sample taken for sequencing was tumor tissue. These TCRs come from an adult with diffuse large B cell lymphoma.

The chain links TRBV19 to TRBJ2-7, with TRBD2 matching over 11 bases. The CDR3 consists of 15 residues. Germline V CDR1 and CDR2: LNHDA, SQIVND (reference sequence). V lost 4 bases, J lost 3 bases, and 5 bases stayed unmatched. CDR3: CASSTSLAGVYEQYF. In nucleotides, the CDR3 is TGTGCCAGTAGTACCTCACTAGCGGGAGTCTACGAGCAGTACTTC.

On this clone itself: Distinct nucleotide sequences in the sample also encode this CDR3. The J gene is TRBJ1-6, the V gene TRBV6-5, with D possibly being TRBD1 (6 bases). This CDR3 contains 14 residues. Trimming shortened V by 4 bases and J by 10 bases, and 14 bases separated the two germline ends. Germline values: CDR1 MNHEY, CDR2 SVGAGI. Here the CDR3 DNA reads TGTGCCAGCAGTTCCGGACAGAGGAACTCACCCCTCCACTTT. Protein sequence: CASSSGQRNSPLHF.

This chain joins TRBV27 and TRBJ2-5; TRBD1 is a possible D gene (5 bases). This CDR3 region has 15 residues. The V end lost 5 bases, the J end lost 2 bases, and 15 bases lay between the germline ends. From germline, CDR1 is MNHEY and CDR2 SMNVEV (reference sequence). The CDR3 loop is CASSLTRQIQETQYF. The CDR3 DNA is TGTGCCAGCAGTCTTACTCGACAGATACAAGAGACCCAGTACTTC.

The V gene is TRBV5-6, the J gene TRBJ2-7, with D perhaps matching TRBD1 (6 bases). Trimming removed 4 bases from V and 7 bases from J, with 21 bases in between. Germline CDR1 reads SGHDT; CDR2 reads YYEEEE. CDR3 size: 15 residues. Here the CDR3 DNA reads TGTGCCAGCAGCCTCGGCAGGGGTTTAGGGCCGGAGCAGTACTTC. This encodes CASSLGRGLGPEQYF.

The genes are TRBV5-1 and TRBJ2-7, with D perhaps matching TRBD1 (6 bases). The V end lost 0 bases, the J end lost 2 bases, and 6 bases lay between the germline ends. The length of the CDR3 is 13 residues. Germline values: CDR1 SGHRS, CDR2 YFSETQ. CDR3 coding DNA: TGCGCCAGCAGCTTGGACAGGGCCTACGAGCAGTACTTC. Its translation: CASSLDRAYEQYF.

This clone was counted once. The chain recombines TRBV19 with TRBJ2-7, with 8 bases identical to TRBD1. With V trimmed by 9 bases and J by 3 bases, 10 bases remained unmatched. The germline CDR1 and CDR2 sequences are LNHDA and SQIVND (reference sequence). The CDR3 loop spans 14 amino acids. Written as DNA, the CDR3 is TGTGCCAGCCAGGACAGGGCAGGGCTCTACGAGCAGTACTTC. Translating gives CASQDRAGLYEQYF.

This chain uses TRBV5-1 with TRBJ2-1; 8 nucleotides agree with TRBD2. Trimming removed 5 bases from V and 7 bases from J; junction bases left unmatched: 14. The CDR3 has 16 residues. Germline-derived CDR1 and CDR2 are SGHRS and YFSETQ. The chain's CDR3 is CASSRIFREGVNEQFF. Written as DNA, the CDR3 is TGCGCCAGCAGTCGGATTTTTCGGGAGGGCGTGAATGAGCAGTTCTTC.

The chain carries TRBV6-4 and TRBJ2-3, with 10 nucleotides matching TRBD1. In germline, CDR1 is MRHNA, CDR2 SNTAGT. The J segment lost 0 bases and the V segment lost 5 bases, leaving 2 bases of the junction unmatched. This CDR3 is 15 amino acids long. CDR3 nucleotide sequence: TGTGCCAGCAGTCGACAGGGGGCAAGCACAGATACGCAGTATTTT. This encodes CASSRQGASTDTQYF.

CDR3 nucleotide sequence: TGCAGCGTTGTCAGCTCTGGGGCCAACGTCCTGACTTTC. The encoded protein is CSVVSSGANVLTF. J is TRBJ2-6 and V is TRBV29-1; D is undetermined. The CDR3 extends over 13 amino acids. Trimming took off 4 bases at V and 0 bases at J, with 4 bases between the two ends. CDR1 SQVTM and CDR2 ANQGSEA come from the germline V gene.

This chain links TRBV5-1 with TRBJ1-4; D unclear. The CDR3 is 15 amino acids. Germline CDR1 and CDR2: SGHRS and YFSETQ. V lost 3 bases and J 3 bases, leaving 12 bases between the germline ends. DNA for the CDR3: TGCGCCAGCAGCTCCCTCCTAGGCGCTAATGAAAAACTGTTTTTT. It codes for CASSSLLGANEKLFF.

This chain joins TRBV10-1 and TRBJ2-1, with D maybe TRBD1 (5 bases). Germline-derived CDR1 and CDR2 are WNHNN and SYGVQD (reference sequence). Trimming left V 7 bases short and J 8 bases short, with 21 bases between. This CDR3 has 15 residues. The CDR3 bases are TGCGCCAGCACCGCCCACGACAGTCTTGTGGATGAGCAGTTCTTC. This encodes CASTAHDSLVDEQFF.

V and J are TRBV9 and TRBJ1-1, with 7 nucleotides matching TRBD1. Germline values: CDR1 SGDLS, CDR2 YYNGEE. Unmatched junction bases numbered 6, after V lost 4 bases and J lost 6 bases. The CDR3 has 13 residues. CDR3 amino acids: CASSTNTGAEAFF. CDR3 bases: TGTGCCAGCAGCACTAATACAGGGGCTGAAGCTTTCTTT.

The chain uses TRBV29-1 and TRBJ2-4; 8 nucleotides match TRBD2. The junction had 4 bases not matched to a gene; V was cut back by 8 bases and J by 1 base. Germline V gene data show CDR1 as SQVTM and CDR2 as ANQGSEA. The CDR3 contains 13 residues. The CDR3 bases are TGCAGCTTCCGGGGGGGGGCCAAAAACATTCAGTACTTC. It encodes CSFRGGAKNIQYF.

This rearrangement joins TRBV19 to TRBJ2-1, with D perhaps matching TRBD1 (6 bases). The germline gives CDR1 LNHDA, CDR2 SQIVND (reference sequence). The CDR3 spans 14 residues. Trimming stripped 3 bases from V and 9 bases from J, with 15 bases between. The CDR3 sequence is CASSIGGSLSEQFF. CDR3 nucleotide sequence: TGTGCCAGTAGTATTGGGGGCAGCCTATCTGAGCAGTTCTTC.

The V call is TRBV6-4, the J call TRBJ2-3; 7 bases are a match to TRBD2. Germline CDR1 reads MRHNA; CDR2 reads SNTAGT. The CDR3 sequence is 13 residues long. J gave up 8 bases and V 1 base, and 3 bases lay outside the gene matches. The DNA of the CDR3 is TGTGCCAGCAGTGACTTAGCGGGCCTTACGCAGTATTTT. Protein product: CASSDLAGLTQYF.

The chain recombines TRBV19 with TRBJ2-5; 8 bases are a match to TRBD1. V gave up 2 bases and J gave up 3 bases; unmatched junction bases: 5. The CDR3 spans 15 residues. The V gene's germline CDR1 is LNHDA and CDR2 SQIVND (reference sequence). Here the CDR3 DNA reads TGTGCCAGTAGTATATCCAGGGGGCGAGAAGAGACCCAGTACTTC. Encoded protein: CASSISRGREETQYF.

The chain has TRBV29-1 and TRBJ1-1; TRBD1 agrees at 8 bases. Trimming removed 7 bases from V and 0 bases from J; junction bases left unmatched: 7. Per the germline V gene, CDR1 is SQVTM and CDR2 is ANQGSEA. CDR3 length: 14 residues. In DNA form, the CDR3 reads TGCAGCGCTCGGACAGGGACCTTGAACACTGAAGCTTTCTTT. It is translated as CSARTGTLNTEAFF.

This clone turned up a few times. This chain connects TRBV6-4 to TRBJ1-2; TRBD1 aligns across 8 bases. Per germline, CDR1 MRHNA and CDR2 SNTAGT. The length of the CDR3 is 17 residues. The V segment lost 2 bases and the J segment 5 bases; nucleotides outside the gene matches: 13. DNA of the CDR3: TGTGCCAGCAGTGACCCGCCTCGACAGGGGAGGAGGTATGGCTACACCTTC. The encoded protein is CASSDPPRQGRRYGYTF.

The rearrangement joins TRBV21-1 to TRBJ1-2; the tabulated D call, TRBD1, remains unverified against the DNA. TRBV21-1 is a known pseudogene. CDR3 length: 17 residues. The CDR3 sequence is CASPSGQARIYNYGYTF. The DNA of the CDR3 is TGTGCCAGCCCTTCCGGCCAGGCCCGTATTTATAACTATGGCTACACCTTC.

This rearrangement joins TRBV19 to TRBJ2-3, with D uncertain. The germline gives CDR1 LNHDA, CDR2 SQIVND (reference sequence). The germline V and J ends were trimmed by 3 bases and 2 bases, with 6 bases remaining between them. The CDR3 is 13 residues long. The DNA of the CDR3 is TGTGCCAGTAGTATTGACTCCACAGATACGCAGTATTTT. Translation: CASSIDSTDTQYF.